A single sample is the source of the 5 T cell receptor beta chains below, sequenced in a study of human T cells and chemical hapten exposure. TCRdb re-derived calls from the RACE reads in MiXCR, one entry per CDR3 protein. The sample lists 96,000 or so distinct CDR3 sequences, approximately 8.6% occurring once. Time point denoted: patch test 2, 6 weeks after DPC sensitization. Treatment in this sample: therapeutic diphenylcyclopropenone sensitization with weekly scalp DPC. This material consisted of whole blood, taken in connection with sensitization to the hapten diphenylcyclopropenone (DPC). These receptors were taken from a middle-aged woman with alopecia areata. Some clones in this sample may be carry-over from other donors' samples.

This clonotype appeared many times. V gene TRBV29-1 combines with J gene TRBJ2-5; 10 positions agree with TRBD1. The CDR3 is 14 amino acids. Germline CDR1 SQVTM, CDR2 ANQGSEA. V trimming: 3 bases; J trimming: 5 bases; junction bases outside the gene matches: 6. CDR3: CSVDRQGAGETQYF. In nucleotides, the CDR3 is TGCAGCGTTGATAGACAGGGGGCTGGGGAGACCCAGTACTTC.

The J gene is TRBJ2-1, the V gene TRBV25-1; 7 nucleotides agree with TRBD1. This CDR3 is 15 amino acids long. The V gene's germline CDR1 is MGHDK and CDR2 SYGVNS. The V segment lost 6 bases and the J segment 0 bases; nucleotides outside the gene matches: 5. The CDR3 region is CASRGGTDSYNEQFF. Here the CDR3 DNA reads TGTGCCAGCAGGGGTGGGACAGACTCCTACAATGAGCAGTTCTTC.

This clonotype was seen a few times. The rearrangement joins TRBV6-1 to TRBJ1-2, with 11 nucleotides matching TRBD1. CDR3 size: 16 residues. The J segment lost 0 bases and the V segment lost 4 bases, leaving 4 bases of the junction unmatched. Germline lookup yields CDR1 MNHNS and CDR2 SASEGT. CDR3 residues: CASSGTGGNTNYGYTF. DNA of the CDR3: TGTGCCAGCAGTGGGACAGGGGGCAATACTAACTATGGCTACACCTTC.

This clonotype was seen only a few times. The chain links TRBV30 to TRBJ2-3; 10 bases fit TRBD2. Germline lookup yields CDR1 GTSNPN and CDR2 SVGIG (reference sequence). CDR3 size: 19 residues. V gave up 0 bases and J gave up 6 bases; unmatched junction bases: 18. The CDR3 is CAWSVLTWQASGSADTQYF. CDR3 nucleotides: TGTGCCTGGAGTGTACTGACCTGGCAGGCTAGCGGGAGTGCTGATACGCAGTATTTT.

This clonotype was detected many times. The rearrangement joins TRBV28 to TRBJ2-3; 7 bases match TRBD1. This CDR3 has 13 amino acids. CDR1 and CDR2 (germline): MDHEN, SYDVKM. The ends lost 3 bases at V and 8 bases at J; junction bases unmatched: 5. The CDR3 coding sequence is TGTGCCAGCAGTTTTGAGGGGGCTGGTACGCAGTATTTT. It translates to CASSFEGAGTQYF. The whole variable domain, filled in from reference TRBV28 and TRBJ2-3, reads DVKVTQSSRYLVKRTGEKVFLECVQDMDHENMFWYRQDPGLGLRLIYFSYDVKMKEKGDIPEGYSVSREKKERFSLILESASTNQTSMYLCASSFEGAGTQYFGPGTRLTVL.